These T cell receptor beta chains were read from a single sample in a study of shared clonotypes between healthy human individuals. Data came from immunoSEQ multiplex PCR; TCRdb stores just in-frame clones and leaves some out. The sample carries approximately 500,000 clones, about 78% recorded once. Material for sequencing was PBMCs. The source of these receptors is a woman aged 40-49 years in good health. Some clones in this sample may be carry-over from other donors' samples. Each CDR3 is given with its conserved first and last residue. Fields, in order: clone size, J gene, D gene, V gene, CDR3 protein, CDR3 DNA. A D gene is named only where the DNA matches it firmly. The size entry is marked missing in some rows and otherwise reads once, few, many or a size class.

>-|TRBJ1-1|-|TRBV19
CASSTTPRGTEAFF
TGTGCCAGTAGTACGACACCCCGTGGCACTGAAGCTTTCTTT
>few|TRBJ2-3|TRBD1|TRBV10-3
CAINRGGDTQYF
TGTGCCATCAACAGGGGTGGAGATACGCAGTATTTT
>once|TRBJ2-5|TRBD2|TRBV5-1
CASTPNRGVGETQYF
TGCGCCAGCACCCCCAACCGGGGGGTGGGGGAGACCCAGTACTTC
>-|TRBJ2-2|TRBD2|TRBV5-4
CASSHSGRVNTGELFF
TGTGCCAGCAGCCATAGCGGGAGGGTTAACACCGGGGAGCTGTTTTTT
>-|TRBJ2-3|-|TRBV2
CASSVRVFTDTQYF
TGTGCCAGCAGTGTTCGGGTGTTCACAGATACGCAGTATTTT
>-|TRBJ2-7|TRBD2|TRBV11-2
CASKLSPGTSVYEQYF
TGTGCCAGCAAGCTTAGCCCCGGGACTAGCGTTTACGAGCAGTACTTC
>few|TRBJ2-7|-|TRBV11-2
CASSPRGNRDTYEQYF
TGTGCCAGCAGCCCCCGCGGGAACAGGGATACCTACGAGCAGTACTTC
>-|TRBJ2-1|-|TRBV25-1
CASSEYARTGVQFF
TGTGCCAGCAGTGAATATGCCCGGACTGGAGTGCAGTTCTTC
>-|TRBJ2-7|-|TRBV5-1
CASSLAVGRVDEQYF
TGCGCCAGCAGCTTAGCTGTCGGCAGGGTAGACGAGCAGTACTTC
>-|TRBJ2-1|TRBD2|TRBV5-1
CASSSGLAGVGDEQFF
TGCGCCAGCAGCTCGGGACTAGCGGGGGTCGGGGATGAGCAGTTCTTC
>-|TRBJ1-4|-|TRBV5-1
CASSLGATNEKLFF
TGCGCCAGCAGCTTGGGGGCAACTAATGAAAAACTGTTTTTT
>few|TRBJ2-7|-|TRBV25-1
CASSPGGSNEQYF
TGTGCCAGCAGTCCAGGGGGGTCGAACGAGCAGTACTTC
>-|TRBJ1-2|-|TRBV21-1
CARRGTSLGKNYGYTF
TGTGCCAGGAGAGGGACATCCCTGGGGAAAAACTATGGCTACACCTTC
>-|TRBJ2-2|TRBD1|TRBV5-1
CASSLQGAANTGELFF
TGCGCCAGCAGCTTGCAGGGGGCCGCGAACACCGGGGAGCTGTTTTTT
>-|TRBJ2-3|-|TRBV7-2
CASRQSLSTDTQYF
TGTGCCAGCAGACAGAGCCTTAGCACAGATACGCAGTATTTT
>once|TRBJ2-7|-|TRBV6-6
CASSYYTSNEQYF
TGTGCCAGCAGTTACTATACATCTAACGAGCAGTACTTC
>-|TRBJ2-5|TRBD2|TRBV28
CASSLGGVVYQETQYF
TGTGCCAGCAGTTTGGGGGGGGTAGTGTACCAAGAGACCCAGTACTTC
>-|TRBJ1-1|-|TRBV27
CASRPRQRLNTEAFF
TGTGCCAGCAGGCCGAGACAGAGACTGAACACTGAAGCTTTCTTT
>-|TRBJ1-1|TRBD1|TRBV28
CASSRTGVMNTEAFF
TGTGCCAGCAGCCGGACAGGAGTTATGAACACTGAAGCTTTCTTT
>once|TRBJ2-1|TRBD2|TRBV28
CASRLPGTSGTDNEQFF
TGTGCCAGCAGACTCCCCGGGACTAGCGGGACGGACAATGAGCAGTTCTTC
>-|TRBJ1-1|-|TRBV18
CASSPFDTEAFF
TGTGCCAGCTCACCCTTTGACACTGAAGCTTTCTTT
>once|TRBJ2-3|-|TRBV27
CASSLRDTQYF
TGTGCCAGCAGTTTAAGAGATACGCAGTATTTT
>-|TRBJ2-1|TRBD2|TRBV5-1
CASSPEPREGNEQFF
TGCGCCAGCAGCCCTGAGCCCCGGGAGGGGAATGAGCAGTTCTTC
>few|TRBJ2-3|TRBD2|TRBV5-5
CASSLGFGGGSTDTQYF
TGTGCCAGCAGCTTGGGATTCGGCGGGGGGAGCACAGATACGCAGTATTTT
>-|TRBJ2-2|-|TRBV7-7
CASSLGGVEELFF
TGTGCCAGCAGCTTAGGAGGAGTAGAGGAGCTGTTTTTT
>-|TRBJ2-3|TRBD2|TRBV7-8
CASSLGPSGSTDTQYF
TGTGCCAGCAGCTTAGGTCCTAGCGGAAGCACAGATACGCAGTATTTT
>-|TRBJ2-5|-|TRBV6-1
CASRPGSFEQYF
TGTGCCAGCAGGCCCGGTTCTTTTGAGCAGTACTTC
>-|TRBJ2-5|TRBD2|TRBV30
CAWSTRTSAAGTQYF
TGTGCCTGGAGTACCCGGACTAGCGCTGCCGGGACCCAGTACTTC
>-|TRBJ2-1|TRBD2|TRBV5-1
CASSLPAPRLAGVYEQFF
TGCGCCAGCAGCTTGCCGGCGCCAAGACTAGCGGGAGTGTATGAGCAGTTCTTC
>-|TRBJ2-1|TRBD2|TRBV18
CASSPELAGSSYNEQFF
TGTGCCAGCTCACCTGAGTTAGCGGGATCCTCCTACAATGAGCAGTTCTTC
>-|TRBJ2-2|-|TRBV30
CAWSVRGYGELFF
TGTGCCTGGAGTGTCAGGGGTTACGGGGAGCTGTTTTTT
>-|TRBJ2-7|-|TRBV6-4
CASSDSGAGFTYEQYF
TGTGCCAGCAGTGACTCAGGGGCGGGTTTTACCTACGAGCAGTACTTC
>-|TRBJ1-5|-|TRBV30
CAWSPSSNQPQHF
TGTGCCTGGAGTCCGAGTAGCAATCAGCCCCAGCATTTT
>-|TRBJ1-2|-|TRBV18
CASSPSGDYGYTF
TGTGCCAGCTCACCGTCGGGCGACTATGGCTACACCTTC
>many|TRBJ1-2|-|TRBV5-1
CASSLDRDTNYGYTF
TGCGCCAGCAGTTTGGACCGAGACACCAACTATGGCTACACCTTC
>-|TRBJ2-1|TRBD1|TRBV9
CASSADWTGQFF
TGTGCCAGCAGCGCGGATTGGACAGGACAGTTCTTC
>-|TRBJ2-2|-|TRBV7-3
CASSPGRMGELFF
TGTGCCAGCAGCCCCGGACGAATGGGGGAGCTGTTTTTT
>few|TRBJ1-1|-|TRBV18
CASSPQSNTEAFF
TGTGCCAGCTCACCTCAATCTAACACTGAAGCTTTCTTT
>once|TRBJ2-7|TRBD1|TRBV28
CASSSWTGQTYEQYF
TGTGCCAGCAGCTCCTGGACAGGGCAGACTTACGAGCAGTACTTC
>-|TRBJ2-2|TRBD1|TRBV7-3
CASSLNRDRANTGELFF
TGTGCCAGCAGCTTAAACCGGGACAGGGCGAACACCGGGGAGCTGTTTTTT
>-|TRBJ2-1|TRBD2|TRBV27
CASSLSLPPGLAASYNEQFF
TGTGCCAGCAGTTTATCCTTACCGCCGGGACTAGCGGCGTCCTACAATGAGCAGTTCTTC
>-|TRBJ2-6|-|TRBV18
CASSPPGANVLTF
TGTGCCAGCTCACCACCTGGGGCCAACGTCCTGACTTTC